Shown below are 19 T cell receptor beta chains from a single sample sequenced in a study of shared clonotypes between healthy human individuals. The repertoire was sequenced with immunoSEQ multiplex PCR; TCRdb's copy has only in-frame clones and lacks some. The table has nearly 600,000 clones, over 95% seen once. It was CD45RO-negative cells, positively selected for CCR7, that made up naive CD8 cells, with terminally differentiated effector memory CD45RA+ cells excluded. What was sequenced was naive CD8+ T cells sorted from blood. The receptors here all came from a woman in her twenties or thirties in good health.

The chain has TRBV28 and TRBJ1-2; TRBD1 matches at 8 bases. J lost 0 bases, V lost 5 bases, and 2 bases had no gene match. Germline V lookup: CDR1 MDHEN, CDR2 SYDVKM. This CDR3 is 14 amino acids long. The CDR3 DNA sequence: TGTGCCAGCAGTGAACAGGGGGCTAACTATGGCTACACCTTC. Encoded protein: CASSEQGANYGYTF.

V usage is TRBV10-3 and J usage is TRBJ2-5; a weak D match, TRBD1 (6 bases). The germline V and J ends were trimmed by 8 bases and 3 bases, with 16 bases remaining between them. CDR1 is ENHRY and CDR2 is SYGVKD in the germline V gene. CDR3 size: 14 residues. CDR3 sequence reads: CAIQEDSVKETQYF. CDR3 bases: TGTGCCATCCAGGAGGACAGTGTAAAAGAGACCCAGTACTTC.

CDR3 sequence (DNA): TGTGCCACAGGAAGGTGGACAGGGGACACCGGGGAGCTGTTTTTT. It yields the protein CATGRWTGDTGELFF. This chain uses TRBV2 with TRBJ2-2; 9 positions match TRBD1. The trim removed 10 bases at V and 3 bases at J, leaving 9 bases unmatched. This CDR3 is built from 15 residues. Germline CDR1 is SNHLY and CDR2 is FYNNEI. The full variable domain, with the rest looked up from reference TRBV2 and TRBJ2-2, is EPEVTQTPSHQVTQMGQEVILRCVPISNHLYFYWYRQILGQKVEFLVSFYNNEISEKSEIFDDQFSVERPDGSNFTLKIRSTKLEDSAMYFCATGRWTGDTGELFFGEGSRLTVL.

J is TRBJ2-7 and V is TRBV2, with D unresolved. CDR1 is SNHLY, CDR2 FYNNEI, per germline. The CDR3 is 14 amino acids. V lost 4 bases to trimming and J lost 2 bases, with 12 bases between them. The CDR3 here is CASSVGGPTYEQYF. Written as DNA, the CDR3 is TGTGCCAGCAGTGTCGGTGGGCCGACCTACGAGCAGTACTTC.

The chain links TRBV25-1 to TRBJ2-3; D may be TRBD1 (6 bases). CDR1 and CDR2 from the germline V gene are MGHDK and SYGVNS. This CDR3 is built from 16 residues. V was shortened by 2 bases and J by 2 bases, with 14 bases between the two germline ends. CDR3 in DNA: TGTGCCAGCAGTGAAGGGGGCAGGGGAGACACAGATACGCAGTATTTT. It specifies CASSEGGRGDTDTQYF.

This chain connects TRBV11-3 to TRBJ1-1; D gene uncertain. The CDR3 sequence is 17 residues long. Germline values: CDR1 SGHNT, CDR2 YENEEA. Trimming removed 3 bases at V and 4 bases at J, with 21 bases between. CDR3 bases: TGTGCCAGCAGCTTGGCCCCCGTGTGGGCCAAGGGCACTGAAGCTTTCTTT. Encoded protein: CASSLAPVWAKGTEAFF.

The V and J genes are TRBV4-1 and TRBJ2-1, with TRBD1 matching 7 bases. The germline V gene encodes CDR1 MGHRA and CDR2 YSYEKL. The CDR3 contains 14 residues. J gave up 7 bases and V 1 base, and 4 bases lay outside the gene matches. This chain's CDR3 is CASSQGQGRNEQFF. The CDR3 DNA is TGCGCCAGCAGCCAAGGACAGGGTAGGAATGAGCAGTTCTTC.

The CDR3 sequence is CASSQGVRGYTF. For the CDR3, the DNA is TGTGCCAGCAGCCAGGGTGTCCGTGGCTACACCTTC. The chain combines TRBV5-4 with TRBJ1-2, with a possible D match to TRBD1 (5 bases). Per germline, CDR1 SGHNT and CDR2 YYREEE (reference sequence). This CDR3 contains 12 residues. V lost 4 bases, J lost 7 bases, and 11 bases lay in between.

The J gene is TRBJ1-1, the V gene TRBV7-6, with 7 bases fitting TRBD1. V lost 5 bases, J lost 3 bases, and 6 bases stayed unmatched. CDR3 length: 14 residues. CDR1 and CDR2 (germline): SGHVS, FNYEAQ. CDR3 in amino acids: CASSEGAGYTEAFF. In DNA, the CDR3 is TGTGCCAGCAGCGAGGGGGCTGGGTACACTGAAGCTTTCTTT.

The CDR3 reads CASSLTGISYEQYF. Here the CDR3 DNA reads TGTGCCAGCAGTTTGACAGGCATCTCCTACGAGCAGTACTTC. V usage is TRBV27 and J usage is TRBJ2-7; possibly TRBD1 for D (6 bases). Germline V gene lookup returns CDR1 MNHEY and CDR2 SMNVEV (reference sequence). V was cut by 3 bases and J by 0 bases, with 9 bases left in between. CDR3 length equals 14 residues.

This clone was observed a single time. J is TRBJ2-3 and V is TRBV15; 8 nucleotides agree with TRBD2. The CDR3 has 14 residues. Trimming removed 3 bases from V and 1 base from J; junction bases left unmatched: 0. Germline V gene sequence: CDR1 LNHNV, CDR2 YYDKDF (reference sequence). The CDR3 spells CATSRTSGTDTQYF. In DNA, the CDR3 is TGTGCCACCAGCAGGACTAGCGGCACAGATACGCAGTATTTT.

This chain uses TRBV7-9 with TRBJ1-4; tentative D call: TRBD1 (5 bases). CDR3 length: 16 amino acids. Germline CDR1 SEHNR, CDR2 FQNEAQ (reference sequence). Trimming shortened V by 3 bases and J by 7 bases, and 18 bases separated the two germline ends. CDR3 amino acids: CASSFTDKPGGEKLFF. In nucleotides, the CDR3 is TGTGCCAGCAGCTTTACGGACAAACCGGGGGGTGAAAAACTGTTTTTT. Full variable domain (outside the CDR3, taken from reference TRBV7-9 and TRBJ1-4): DTGVSQNPRHKITKRGQNVTFRCDPISEHNRLYWYRQTLGQGPEFLTYFQNEAQLEKSRLLSDRFSAERPKGSFSTLEIQRTEQGDSAMYLCASSFTDKPGGEKLFFGSGTQLSVL.

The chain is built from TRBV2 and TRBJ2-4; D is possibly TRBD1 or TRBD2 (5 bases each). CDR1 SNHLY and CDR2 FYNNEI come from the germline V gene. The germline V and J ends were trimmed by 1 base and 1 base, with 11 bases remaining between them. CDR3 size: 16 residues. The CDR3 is CASSEVGEGAKNIQYF. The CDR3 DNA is TGTGCCAGCAGTGAAGTAGGCGAGGGGGCCAAAAACATTCAGTACTTC.

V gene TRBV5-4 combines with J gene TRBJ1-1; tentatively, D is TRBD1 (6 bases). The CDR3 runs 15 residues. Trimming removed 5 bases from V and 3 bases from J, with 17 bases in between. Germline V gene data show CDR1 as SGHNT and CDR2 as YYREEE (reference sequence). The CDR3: CASREVGGRDTEAFF. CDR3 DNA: TGTGCCAGCAGAGAGGTAGGGGGAAGGGACACTGAAGCTTTCTTT.

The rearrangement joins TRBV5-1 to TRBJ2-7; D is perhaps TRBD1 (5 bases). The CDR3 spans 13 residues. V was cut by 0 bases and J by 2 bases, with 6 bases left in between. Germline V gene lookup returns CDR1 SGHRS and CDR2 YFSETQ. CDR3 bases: TGCGCCAGCAGCTTGGGGGGCCCCTACGAGCAGTACTTC. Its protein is CASSLGGPYEQYF. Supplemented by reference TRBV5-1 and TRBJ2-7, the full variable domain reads KAGVTQTPRYLIKTRGQQVTLSCSPISGHRSVSWYQQTPGQGLQFLFEYFSETQRNKGNFPGRFSGRQFSNSRSEMNVSTLELGDSALYLCASSLGGPYEQYFGPGTRLTVT.

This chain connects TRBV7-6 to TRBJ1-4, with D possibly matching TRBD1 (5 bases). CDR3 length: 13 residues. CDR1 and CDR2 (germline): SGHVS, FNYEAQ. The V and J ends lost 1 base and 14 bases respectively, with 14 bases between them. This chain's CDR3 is CASSLGGDGLLFF. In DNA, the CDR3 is TGTGCCAGCAGCTTAGGGGGGGACGGGTTGCTGTTTTTT.

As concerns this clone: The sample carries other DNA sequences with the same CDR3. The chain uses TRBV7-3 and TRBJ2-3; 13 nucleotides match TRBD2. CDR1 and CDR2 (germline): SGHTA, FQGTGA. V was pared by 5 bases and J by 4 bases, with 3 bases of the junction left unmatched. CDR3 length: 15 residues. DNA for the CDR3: TGTGCCAGCAGCCCACTAGCGGGAGGGCCAGATACGCAGTATTTT. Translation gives CASSPLAGGPDTQYF.

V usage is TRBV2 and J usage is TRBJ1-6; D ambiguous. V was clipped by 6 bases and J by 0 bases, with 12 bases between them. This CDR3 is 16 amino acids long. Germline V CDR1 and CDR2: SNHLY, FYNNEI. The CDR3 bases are TGTGCCAGCAGCGACTACCCGATCTCCTATAATTCACCCCTCCACTTT. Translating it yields CASSDYPISYNSPLHF.

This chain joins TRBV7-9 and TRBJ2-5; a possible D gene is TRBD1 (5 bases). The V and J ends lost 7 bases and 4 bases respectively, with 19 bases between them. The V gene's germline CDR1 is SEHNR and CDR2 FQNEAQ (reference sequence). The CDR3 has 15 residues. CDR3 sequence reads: CASIPTGKSRETQYF. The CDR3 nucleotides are TGTGCCAGCATCCCTACAGGAAAGTCCAGAGAGACCCAGTACTTC.